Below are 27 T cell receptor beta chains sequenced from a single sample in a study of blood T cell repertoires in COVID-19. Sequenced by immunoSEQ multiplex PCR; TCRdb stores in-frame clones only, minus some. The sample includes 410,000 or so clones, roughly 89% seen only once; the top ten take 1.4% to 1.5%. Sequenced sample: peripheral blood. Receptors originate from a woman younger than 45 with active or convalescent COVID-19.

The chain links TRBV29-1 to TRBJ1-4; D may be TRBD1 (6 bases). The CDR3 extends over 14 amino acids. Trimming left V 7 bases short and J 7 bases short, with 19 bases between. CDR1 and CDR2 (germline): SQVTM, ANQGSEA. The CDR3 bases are TGCAGCGCCCGGGGGGGGCACCAGGGTGAAAAACTGTTTTTT. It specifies CSARGGHQGEKLFF. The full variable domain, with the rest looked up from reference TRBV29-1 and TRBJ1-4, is SAVISQKPSRDICQRGTSLTIQCQVDSQVTMMFWYRQQPGQSLTLIATANQGSEATYESGFVIDKFPISRPNLTFSTLTVSNMSPEDSSIYLCSARGGHQGEKLFFGSGTQLSVL.

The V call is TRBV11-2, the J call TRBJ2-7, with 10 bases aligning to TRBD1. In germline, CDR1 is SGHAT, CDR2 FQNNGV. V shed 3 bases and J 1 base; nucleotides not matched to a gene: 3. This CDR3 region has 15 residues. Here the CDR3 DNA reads TGTGCCAGCAGCTTCGACAGGGGGCCGTCCTACGAGCAGTACTTC. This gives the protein CASSFDRGPSYEQYF.

CDR3 nucleotides: TGTGCCAGCAGCCGCCTTACTAGCGGGAGTATTTACGAGCAGTACTTC. Its protein is CASSRLTSGSIYEQYF. The chain links TRBV9 to TRBJ2-7; 11 bases agree with TRBD2. CDR3 length: 16 amino acids. Germline V gives CDR1 SGDLS, CDR2 YYNGEE. V dropped 4 bases and J dropped 4; count of bases not matched to a gene: 10. Full variable domain (remainder filled in from reference TRBV9 and TRBJ2-7): DSGVTQTPKHLITATGQRVTLRCSPRSGDLSVYWYQQSLDQGLQFLIQYYNGEERAKGNILERFSAQQFPDLHSELNLSSLELGDSALYFCASSRLTSGSIYEQYFGPGTRLTVT.

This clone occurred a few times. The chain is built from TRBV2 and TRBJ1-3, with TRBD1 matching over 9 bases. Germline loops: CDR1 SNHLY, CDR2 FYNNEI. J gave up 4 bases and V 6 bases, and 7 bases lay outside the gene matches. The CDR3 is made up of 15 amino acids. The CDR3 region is CASRSGTGSGNTIYF. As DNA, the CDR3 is TGTGCCAGCAGATCCGGGACAGGGTCCGGAAACACCATATATTTT.

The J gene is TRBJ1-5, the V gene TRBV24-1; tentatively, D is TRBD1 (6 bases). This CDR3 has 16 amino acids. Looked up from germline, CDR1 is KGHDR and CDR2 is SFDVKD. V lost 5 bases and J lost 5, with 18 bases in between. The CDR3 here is CATSGPFYRVDQPQHF. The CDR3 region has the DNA TGTGCCACCAGTGGGCCATTTTACAGGGTGGATCAGCCCCAGCATTTT.

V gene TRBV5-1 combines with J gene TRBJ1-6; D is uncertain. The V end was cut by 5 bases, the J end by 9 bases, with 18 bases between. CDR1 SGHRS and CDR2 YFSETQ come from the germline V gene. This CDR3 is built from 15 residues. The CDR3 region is CASSVSAGKISPLHF. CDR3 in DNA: TGCGCCAGCAGTGTGTCCGCCGGGAAAATTTCACCCCTCCACTTT.

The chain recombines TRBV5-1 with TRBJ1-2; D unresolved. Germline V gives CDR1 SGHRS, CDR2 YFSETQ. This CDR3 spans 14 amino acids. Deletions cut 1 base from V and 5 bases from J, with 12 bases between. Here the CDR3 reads CASSLTEGPYGYTF. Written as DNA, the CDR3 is TGCGCCAGCAGCTTGACGGAGGGCCCGTATGGCTACACCTTC.

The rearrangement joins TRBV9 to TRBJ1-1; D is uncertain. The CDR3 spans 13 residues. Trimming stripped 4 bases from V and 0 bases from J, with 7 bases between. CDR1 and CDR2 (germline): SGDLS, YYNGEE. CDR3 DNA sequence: TGTGCCAGCAGCCTACAGATGAACACTGAAGCTTTCTTT. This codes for CASSLQMNTEAFF.

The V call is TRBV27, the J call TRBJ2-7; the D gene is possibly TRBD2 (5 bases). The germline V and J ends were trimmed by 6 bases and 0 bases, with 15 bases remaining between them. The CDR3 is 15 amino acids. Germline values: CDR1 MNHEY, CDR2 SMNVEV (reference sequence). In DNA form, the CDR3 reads TGTGCCAGCAGACCCCGAGGGAGTAGCTCCTACGAGCAGTACTTC. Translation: CASRPRGSSSYEQYF.

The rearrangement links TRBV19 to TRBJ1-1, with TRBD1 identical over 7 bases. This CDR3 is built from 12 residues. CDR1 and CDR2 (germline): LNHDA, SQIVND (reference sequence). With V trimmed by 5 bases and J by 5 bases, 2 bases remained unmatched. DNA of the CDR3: TGTGCCAGTAGTCCGGGACAGACTGAAGCTTTCTTT. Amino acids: CASSPGQTEAFF.

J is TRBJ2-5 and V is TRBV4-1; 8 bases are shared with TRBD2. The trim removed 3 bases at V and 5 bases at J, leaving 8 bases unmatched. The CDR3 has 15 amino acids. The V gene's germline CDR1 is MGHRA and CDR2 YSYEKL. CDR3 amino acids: CASSHTWTSTETQYF. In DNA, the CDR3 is TGCGCCAGCAGCCATACATGGACTAGCACGGAGACCCAGTACTTC.

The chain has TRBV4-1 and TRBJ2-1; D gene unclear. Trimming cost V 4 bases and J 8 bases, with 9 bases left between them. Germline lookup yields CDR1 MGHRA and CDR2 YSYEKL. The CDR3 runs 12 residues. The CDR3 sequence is CASSRDEDEQFF. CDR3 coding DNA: TGCGCCAGCAGCCGCGACGAGGATGAGCAGTTCTTC.

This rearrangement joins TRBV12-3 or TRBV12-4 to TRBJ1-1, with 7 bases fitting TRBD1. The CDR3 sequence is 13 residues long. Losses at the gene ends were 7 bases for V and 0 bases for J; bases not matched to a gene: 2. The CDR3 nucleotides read TGTGCCAGCAAGGACAGGATGAACACTGAAGCTTTCTTT. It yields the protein CASKDRMNTEAFF.

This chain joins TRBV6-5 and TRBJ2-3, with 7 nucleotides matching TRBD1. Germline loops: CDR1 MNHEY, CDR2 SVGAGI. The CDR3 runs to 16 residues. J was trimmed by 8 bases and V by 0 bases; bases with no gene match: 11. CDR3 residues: CASSYSIGGGWSTQYF. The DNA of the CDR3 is TGTGCCAGCAGTTACTCGATAGGGGGCGGGTGGAGTACGCAGTATTTT.

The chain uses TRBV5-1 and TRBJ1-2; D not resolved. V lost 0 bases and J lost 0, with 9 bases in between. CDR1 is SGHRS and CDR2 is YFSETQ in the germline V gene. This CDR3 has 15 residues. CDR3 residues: CASSLDAETNYGYTF. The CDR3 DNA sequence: TGCGCCAGCAGCTTGGATGCAGAAACTAACTATGGCTACACCTTC.

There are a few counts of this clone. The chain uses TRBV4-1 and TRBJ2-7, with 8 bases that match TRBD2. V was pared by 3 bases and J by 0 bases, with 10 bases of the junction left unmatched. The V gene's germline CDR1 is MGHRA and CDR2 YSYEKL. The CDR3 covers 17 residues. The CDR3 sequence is CASSQNPPGLVSYEQYF. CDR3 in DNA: TGCGCCAGCAGCCAGAACCCTCCGGGACTAGTCTCCTACGAGCAGTACTTC.

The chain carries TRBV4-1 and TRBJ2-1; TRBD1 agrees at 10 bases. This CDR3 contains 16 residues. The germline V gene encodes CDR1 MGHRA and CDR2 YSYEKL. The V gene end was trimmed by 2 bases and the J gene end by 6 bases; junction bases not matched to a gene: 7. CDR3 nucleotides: TGCGCCAGCAGCCAACAAGGACAGGGGGGTCTCAATGAGCAGTTCTTC. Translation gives CASSQQGQGGLNEQFF.

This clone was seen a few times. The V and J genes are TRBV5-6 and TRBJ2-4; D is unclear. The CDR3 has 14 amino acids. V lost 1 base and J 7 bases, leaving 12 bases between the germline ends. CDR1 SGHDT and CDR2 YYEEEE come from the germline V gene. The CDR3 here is CASSLYQMRNIQYF. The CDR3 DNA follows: TGTGCCAGCAGCTTGTACCAGATGCGGAACATTCAGTACTTC.

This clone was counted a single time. The DNA of the CDR3 is TGTGCCTGGAGTGTACTCGGTAGCGGGAGGACCTACACAGATACGCAGTATTTT. Its protein product is CAWSVLGSGRTYTDTQYF. The rearrangement joins TRBV30 to TRBJ2-3; 10 bases agree with TRBD2. The junction had 11 bases not matched to a gene; V was cut back by 0 bases and J by 2 bases. The CDR3 sequence is 18 residues long. Germline loops: CDR1 GTSNPN, CDR2 SVGIG (reference sequence).

CDR3 DNA sequence: TGTGCCAGCAGCCCACAGGGGCAGGAAGGACCCCTCCACTTT. It yields the protein CASSPQGQEGPLHF. The rearrangement joins TRBV7-8 to TRBJ1-6; 7 bases map to TRBD1. CDR3 length equals 14 residues. With V trimmed by 5 bases and J by 12 bases, 10 bases remained unmatched. CDR1 is SGHVS, CDR2 FQNEAQ, per germline.

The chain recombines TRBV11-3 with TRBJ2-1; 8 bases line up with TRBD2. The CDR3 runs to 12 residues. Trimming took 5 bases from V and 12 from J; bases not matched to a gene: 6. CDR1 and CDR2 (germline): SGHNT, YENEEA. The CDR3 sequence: CASSQGTSRQFF. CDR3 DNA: TGTGCCAGCAGCCAAGGGACTAGTCGGCAGTTCTTC.

CDR3 sequence: CASSLARTGGTYEQYF. Written as DNA, the CDR3 is TGTGCCAGCAGCTTGGCGAGGACAGGGGGGACCTACGAGCAGTACTTC. This chain joins TRBV5-4 and TRBJ2-7, with 10 bases aligning to TRBD1. V was clipped by 0 bases and J by 2 bases; unmatched bases: 5. CDR3 length: 16 residues. Germline V CDR1 and CDR2: SGHNT, YYREEE (reference sequence). Supplemented by reference TRBV5-4 and TRBJ2-7, the full variable domain reads ETGVTQSPTHLIKTRGQQVTLRCSSQSGHNTVSWYQQALGQGPQFIFQYYREEENGRGNFPPRFSGLQFPNYSSELNVNALELDDSALYLCASSLARTGGTYEQYFGPGTRLTVT.

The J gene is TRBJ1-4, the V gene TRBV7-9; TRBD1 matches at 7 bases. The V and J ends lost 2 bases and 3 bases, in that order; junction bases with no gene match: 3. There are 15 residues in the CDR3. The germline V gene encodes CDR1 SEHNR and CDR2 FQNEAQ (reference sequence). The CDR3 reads CASSLITGANEKLFF. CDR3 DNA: TGTGCCAGCAGCTTAATCACAGGGGCTAATGAAAAACTGTTTTTT.

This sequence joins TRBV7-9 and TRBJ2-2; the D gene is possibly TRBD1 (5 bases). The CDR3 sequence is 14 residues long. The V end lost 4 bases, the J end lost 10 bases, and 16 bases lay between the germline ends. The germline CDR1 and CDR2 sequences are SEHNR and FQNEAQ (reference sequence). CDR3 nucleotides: TGTGCCAGCAGCTCCTCGACAGTCTCCCAGGAGCTGTTTTTT. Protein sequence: CASSSSTVSQELFF. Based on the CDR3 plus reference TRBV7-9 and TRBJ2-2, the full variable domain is DTGVSQNPRHKITKRGQNVTFRCDPISEHNRLYWYRQTLGQGPEFLTYFQNEAQLEKSRLLSDRFSAERPKGSFSTLEIQRTEQGDSAMYLCASSSSTVSQELFFGEGSRLTVL.

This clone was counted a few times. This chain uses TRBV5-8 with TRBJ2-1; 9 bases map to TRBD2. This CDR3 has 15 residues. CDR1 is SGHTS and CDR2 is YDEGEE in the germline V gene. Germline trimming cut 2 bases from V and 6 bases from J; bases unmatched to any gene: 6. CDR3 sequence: CASSFGLAGANEQFF. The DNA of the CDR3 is TGTGCCAGCAGCTTTGGTTTAGCGGGAGCCAATGAGCAGTTCTTC.

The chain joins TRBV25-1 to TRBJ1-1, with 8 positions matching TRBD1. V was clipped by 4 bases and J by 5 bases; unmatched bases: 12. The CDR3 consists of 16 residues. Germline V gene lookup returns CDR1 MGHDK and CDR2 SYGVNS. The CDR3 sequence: CASSVGQGGRKTEAFF. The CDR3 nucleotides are TGTGCCAGCAGTGTAGGACAGGGAGGAAGAAAAACTGAAGCTTTCTTT.

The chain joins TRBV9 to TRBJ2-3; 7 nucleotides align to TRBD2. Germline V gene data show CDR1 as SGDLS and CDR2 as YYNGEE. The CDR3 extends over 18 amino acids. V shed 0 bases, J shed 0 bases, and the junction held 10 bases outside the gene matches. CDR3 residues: CASSVGASGSPSTDTQYF. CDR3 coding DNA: TGTGCCAGCAGCGTAGGGGCTAGCGGAAGCCCAAGCACAGATACGCAGTATTTT. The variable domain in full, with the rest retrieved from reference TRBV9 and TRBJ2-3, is DSGVTQTPKHLITATGQRVTLRCSPRSGDLSVYWYQQSLDQGLQFLIQYYNGEERAKGNILERFSAQQFPDLHSELNLSSLELGDSALYFCASSVGASGSPSTDTQYFGPGTRLTVL.